This T cell receptor beta chain comes out of a study of cytomegalovirus exposure and HLA in healthy donors. Study-wide results and caveats: Reported findings show TCR beta sequences accurately forecast HLA-A and HLA-B alleles in most subjects.

V lost 3 bases and J lost 4, with 9 bases in between. Germline assignment: CDR1 MDHEN and CDR2 SYDVKM. The CDR3 contains 13 residues. A note on this clone: No antigen is known for it.

Primers for the PCR totalled 60 Vbeta and 13 Jbeta. Data came from immunoSEQ multiplex PCR; TCRdb stores just in-frame clones and leaves some out. The sample yields under 200,000 clones, roughly 80% seen once. This rearrangement joins TRBV28 to TRBJ1-2; D remains ambiguous. The sequence derives from a male donor in good health and CMV-seronegative. Specimen: PBMCs. The chain's CDR3 is CASSLGRAYGYTF. The CDR3 nucleotides are TGTGCCAGCAGTTTGGGCCGAGCCTATGGCTACACCTTC.